The 11 T cell receptor beta chains below were found in one sample sequenced in a study of Ad26.COV2.S vaccination and SARS-CoV-2 variants. Assay: immunoSEQ multiplex PCR; the TCRdb copy retains only in-frame clones and omits some. The repertoire consists of around 300,000 clones, with around 90% occurring once and the leading ten covering over 5%. Treatment defined: approximately 18 received Ad26.COV2.S at low or high dose, single or two shots; roughly five received placebo; per-sample allocation not given. Sampling was performed 63 days after the first vaccine or placebo injection. The sample here was peripheral blood, taken in a trial of Ad26.COV2.S vaccine versus placebo. Receptors were obtained from a person aged 18-65 years who received the Ad26.COV2.S COVID-19 vaccine or a placebo.

J is TRBJ2-2 and V is TRBV6-4; D uncertain. Germline V gene lookup returns CDR1 MRHNA and CDR2 SNTAGT. Trimming shortened V by 6 bases and J by 5 bases, and 16 bases separated the two germline ends. The CDR3 extends over 15 amino acids. CDR3 protein: CASSHSAGGTGELFF. CDR3 DNA sequence: TGTGCCAGCAGCCACTCGGCAGGTGGGACCGGGGAGCTGTTTTTT.

V gene TRBV6-5 combines with J gene TRBJ1-2, with 7 bases identical to TRBD1. The trim removed 0 bases at V and 3 bases at J, leaving 4 bases unmatched. Germline CDR1 MNHEY, CDR2 SVGAGI. The CDR3 sequence is 15 residues long. The chain's CDR3 is CASSYSTGLDYGYTF. The CDR3 DNA reads TGTGCCAGCAGTTACTCGACAGGGCTCGACTATGGCTACACCTTC.

The chain carries TRBV21-1 and TRBJ1-2. TRBV21-1 is termed a pseudogene. This CDR3 contains 17 residues. The CDR3 sequence is CASSSPWRGGGSYGYTF. CDR3 bases: TGTGCCAGCAGCTCCCCGTGGAGGGGAGGGGGTAGCTATGGCTACACCTTC.

The rearrangement links TRBV4-1 to TRBJ1-3; D is undetermined. V was pared by 2 bases and J by 1 base, with 18 bases between. The CDR3 covers 18 residues. Germline CDR1 MGHRA, CDR2 YSYEKL. The CDR3 region has the DNA TGCGCCAGCAGCCAATCTATTTCGGGCGTTTTTTCTGGAAACACCATATATTTT. Amino acid sequence: CASSQSISGVFSGNTIYF.

V is TRBV15 and J is TRBJ1-3; D unresolved. The germline gives CDR1 LNHNV, CDR2 YYDKDF (reference sequence). The germline V and J ends were trimmed by 5 bases and 0 bases, with 11 bases remaining between them. The CDR3 spans 15 residues. The chain's CDR3 is CATSPEAHSGNTIYF. CDR3 in DNA: TGTGCCACCAGCCCAGAGGCACACTCTGGAAACACCATATATTTT.

This clone has a single count. The chain joins TRBV6-6 to TRBJ1-2, with 10 positions matching TRBD1. Germline CDR1 is MNHNY and CDR2 is SVGAGI (reference sequence). The CDR3 totals 15 residues. V was pared by 6 bases and J by 4 bases, with 8 bases of the junction left unmatched. CDR3 in amino acids: CASRIPGQGLYGYTF. The CDR3 DNA follows: TGTGCCAGCAGGATCCCGGGACAGGGGCTCTATGGCTACACCTTC.

This clone was seen more than once but under ten times. The chain recombines TRBV11-3 with TRBJ2-3; 7 nucleotides line up with TRBD2. Per the germline V gene, CDR1 is SGHNT and CDR2 is YENEEA. The CDR3 is made up of 15 amino acids. V shed 0 bases and J 2 bases; nucleotides not matched to a gene: 2. The CDR3 region has the DNA TGTGCCAGCAGCTTAGACAGCGGGGACACAGATACGCAGTATTTT. Its protein is CASSLDSGDTDTQYF. The variable domain in full, with the rest retrieved from reference TRBV11-3 and TRBJ2-3, is EAGVVQSPRYKIIEKKQPVAFWCNPISGHNTLYWYLQNLGQGPELLIRYENEEAVDDSQLPKDRFSAERLKGVDSTLKIQPAELGDSAVYLCASSLDSGDTDTQYFGPGTRLTVL.

This clone turned up a few times. The rearrangement joins TRBV18 to TRBJ2-7; 7 bases are a match to TRBD1. This CDR3 is 14 amino acids long. V lost 0 bases and J lost 6; bases outside the gene matches: 5. The V gene's germline CDR1 is KGHSH and CDR2 LQKENI. The CDR3 DNA reads as TGTGCCAGCTCACCACCGGGACAGAGGGGCGAGCAGTACGTC. Protein sequence: CASSPPGQRGEQYV.

The chain carries TRBV2 and TRBJ1-2; unclear D gene. CDR1 and CDR2 (germline): SNHLY, FYNNEI. Deletions cut 6 bases from V and 2 bases from J, with 7 bases between. CDR3 length equals 12 residues. The CDR3 region has the DNA TGTGCCAGCAGCTCGGAGAACTATGGCTACACCTTC. This sequence encodes CASSSENYGYTF.

The chain carries TRBV19 and TRBJ1-4, with 8 nucleotides matching TRBD1. The CDR3 consists of 12 residues. CDR1 and CDR2 from the germline V gene are LNHDA and SQIVND (reference sequence). Trimming at V came to 6 bases and at J to 8 bases, leaving 2 bases not matched to a gene. The CDR3 is CASSRQGEKLFF. The CDR3, as DNA: TGTGCCAGTAGCCGACAGGGGGAAAAACTGTTTTTT.

V gene TRBV7-9 combines with J gene TRBJ1-1, with D possibly TRBD1 on 6 matching bases. Trimming cost V 2 bases and J 0 bases, with 13 bases left between them. Germline values: CDR1 SEHNR, CDR2 FQNEAQ (reference sequence). CDR3 length: 16 residues. CDR3 nucleotide sequence: TGTGCCAGCAGCTTATTACAGGGATCCATGAACACTGAAGCTTTCTTT. Translated: CASSLLQGSMNTEAFF.